This T cell receptor beta chain was profiled in a study of blood T cell repertoires in COVID-19. Study summary: From the United States, Italy and Spain came samples of acute and convalescent COVID-19. PBMCs, B-cell-depleted T cells, or T cells provided the cDNA or gDNA that made up the material.

This CDR3 has 17 amino acids. After removal of 0 bases from V and 3 bases from J, the junction contained 8 bases not matched to a gene. The germline CDR1 and CDR2 sequences are SGDLS and YYNGEE. In the original workflow: Estimation of nucleated cell counts relied on the amplification of reference gene primers. Sequencing was performed with immunoSEQ multiplex PCR; in TCRdb, only in-frame clones are kept and a portion is missing. That table supplies the V and J calls and clone size; D and trimming were determined from the DNA. The sample holds 150,000 to 200,000 clones; roughly four fifths are singletons and the top ten take around 19%.

The J gene is TRBJ1-3, the V gene TRBV9; TRBD1 matches at 8 bases. The TCR comes from a woman aged 80 or older with acute or convalescent COVID-19. The sequenced sample was peripheral blood. In DNA, the CDR3 is TGTGCCAGCAGCGTAGAGGTCGGCAGGGGGCATGGAAACACCATATATTTT. It translates to CASSVEVGRGHGNTIYF. The entire variable domain, with the rest obtained from reference TRBV9 and TRBJ1-3, is as follows: DSGVTQTPKHLITATGQRVTLRCSPRSGDLSVYWYQQSLDQGLQFLIQYYNGEERAKGNILERFSAQQFPDLHSELNLSSLELGDSALYFCASSVEVGRGHGNTIYFGEGSWLTVV.